A single sample gave rise to the 3 T cell receptor beta chains below, sequenced in a study of T-cell reconstitution after alpha-beta-depleted transplantation in children. Preparation of the TCRbeta library used unique molecular identifiers. TCRdb reprocessed the PCR reads via MiXCR and lists one record per CDR3 protein. Of almost 500,000 distinct CDR3 sequences listed, 9.5% to 15% were seen once; the top ten hold 5% to 6%. The input for sequencing was PBMCs from the stem cell graft donor, taken from the stem cell graft. The source is a human donor who donated a stem cell graft to a child with combined immunodeficiency.

This clonotype appeared many times. The CDR3: CAISGTAVRNEQFF. The CDR3 coding sequence is TGTGCCATCAGTGGGACAGCGGTCAGGAATGAGCAGTTCTTC. The chain is built from TRBV10-3 and TRBJ2-1; D is perhaps TRBD1 (6 bases). Germline V gives CDR1 ENHRY, CDR2 SYGVKD. Between the trimmed V and J ends, which lost 4 bases and 7 bases, there was a span of 14 bases. This CDR3 is 14 amino acids long.

This clonotype was seen many times. The genes are TRBV27 and TRBJ2-5, with unresolved D. Germline-derived CDR1 and CDR2 are MNHEY and SMNVEV (reference sequence). The CDR3 consists of 15 residues. V was cut by 2 bases and J by 1 base, with 11 bases left in between. CDR3 in DNA: TGTGCCAGCAGTTTAACCCTGTTAGGCCAAGAGACCCAGTACTTC. The encoded protein is CASSLTLLGQETQYF.

This clonotype came up many times. This rearrangement joins TRBV6-4 to TRBJ2-1; tentative D call: TRBD2 (6 bases). Germline V gene data show CDR1 as MRHNA and CDR2 as SNTAGT. The CDR3 length is 16 residues. With 0 bases removed from V and 0 bases from J, the gap between germline ends came to 9 bases. The CDR3 DNA is TGTGCCAGCAGTGACTCGGGCGGGACCTCCTACAATGAGCAGTTCTTC. The encoded protein is CASSDSGGTSYNEQFF.